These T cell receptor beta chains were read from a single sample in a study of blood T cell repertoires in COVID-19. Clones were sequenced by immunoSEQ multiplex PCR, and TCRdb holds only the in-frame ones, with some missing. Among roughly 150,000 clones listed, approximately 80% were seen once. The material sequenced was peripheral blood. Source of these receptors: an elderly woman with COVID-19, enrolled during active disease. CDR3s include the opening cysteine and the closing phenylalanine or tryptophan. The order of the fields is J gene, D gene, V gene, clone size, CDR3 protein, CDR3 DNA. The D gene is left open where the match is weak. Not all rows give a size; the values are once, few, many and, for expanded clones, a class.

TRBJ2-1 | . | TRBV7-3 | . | CASSLSGNVYNEQFF | TGTGCCAGCAGCTTATCGGGGAACGTCTACAATGAGCAGTTCTTC
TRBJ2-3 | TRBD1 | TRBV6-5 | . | CASRATGGRQPQYF | TGTGCCAGCAGAGCAACAGGGGGCCGGCAGCCCCAGTATTTT
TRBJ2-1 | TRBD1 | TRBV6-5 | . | CASSSGGQGEFF | TGTGCCAGCAGTTCGGGGGGACAGGGAGAGTTCTTC
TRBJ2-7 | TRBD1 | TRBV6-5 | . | CASRGDRDYEQYF | TGTGCCAGCAGAGGGGACAGGGACTACGAGCAGTACTTC
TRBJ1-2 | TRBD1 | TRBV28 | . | CASSSLTGGYGYTF | TGTGCCAGCAGTTCACTGACAGGGGGCTATGGCTACACCTTC
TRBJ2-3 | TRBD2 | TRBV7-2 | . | CASSLLGLAGGGTDTQYF | TGTGCCAGCAGCTTACTAGGACTAGCGGGAGGAGGCACAGATACGCAGTATTTT
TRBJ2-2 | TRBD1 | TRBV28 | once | CASTSTGRTGELFF | TGTGCCAGCACCTCGACAGGGCGCACCGGGGAGCTGTTTTTT
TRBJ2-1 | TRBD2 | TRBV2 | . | CASSWTRDNEQFF | TGTGCCAGCAGTTGGACTAGGGACAATGAGCAGTTCTTC
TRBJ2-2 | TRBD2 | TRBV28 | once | CASSLYGLAGGNEELFF | TGTGCCAGCAGTTTATACGGACTAGCGGGAGGGAATGAGGAGCTGTTTTTT
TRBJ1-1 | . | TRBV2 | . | CASRLTRAQGSAAFF | TGTGCCAGCAGACTTACCCGAGCACAGGGATCGGCCGCTTTCTTT
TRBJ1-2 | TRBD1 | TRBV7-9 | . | CASSSRTGGPGYTF | TGTGCCAGCAGCTCCCGGACAGGGGGCCCTGGCTACACCTTC
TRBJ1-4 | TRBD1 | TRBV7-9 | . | CASTEDRGPGEKLFF | TGTGCCAGCACCGAAGACAGGGGCCCTGGTGAAAAACTGTTTTTT
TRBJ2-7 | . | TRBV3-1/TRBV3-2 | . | CASSQGHTYEQYF | TGTGCCAGCAGCCAGGGACATACCTACGAGCAGTACTTC
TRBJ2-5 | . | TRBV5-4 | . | CASSLVHSQETQYF | TGTGCCAGCAGCTTGGTTCACTCTCAAGAGACCCAGTACTTC
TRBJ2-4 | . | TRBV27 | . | CASSLEGRTKNIQYF | TGTGCCAGCAGTTTGGAGGGGAGGACCAAAAACATTCAGTACTTC
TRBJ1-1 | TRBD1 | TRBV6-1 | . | CASSEEGRGTEAFF | TGTGCCAGCAGTGAAGAGGGCAGGGGGACTGAAGCTTTCTTT